These 20 T cell receptor beta chains were all obtained from the same sample, sequenced in a study of tumor-infiltrating lymphocytes in primary liver carcinoma. With a constant-region primer, TCR beta cDNA was made from around 530 ng of total RNA. The TCR beta library was amplified through three nested multiplex PCR rounds in a modified ARM-PCR procedure. The study ran its first two PCR rounds for roughly 11 cycles each, using TRBV1-TRBV30 forward primers and a C-beta reverse primer. One entry per CDR3 protein results from TCRdb running MiXCR on the multiplex PCR reads. Of about 350,000 distinct CDR3 sequences in the sample, 65% are singletons; the top ten hold under 8%. Unsorted whole blood served as the source of blood RNA, and germline DNA was extracted as well. The sequenced material came from peripheral blood. The receptors stem from a man aged 40-55 years with primary liver carcinoma and hepatitis B virus infection.

Note on this clonotype: This may stem from a read error, because a much larger clone lies one nucleotide away. The chain carries TRBV10-3 and TRBJ1-2, with D maybe TRBD1 (5 bases). CDR1 is ENHRY, CDR2 SYGVKD, per germline. The CDR3 has 13 amino acids. In DNA form, the CDR3 reads TGTGTCATCAGTGAGTCAGACAGCTATGGCTACACCTTC. This encodes CVISESDSYGYTF.

The V gene is TRBV10-1, the J gene TRBJ2-3; a possible D gene is TRBD2 (5 bases). Germline CDR1 reads WNHNN; CDR2 reads SYGVQD (reference sequence). CDR3 size: 14 residues. The V end was cut by 8 bases, the J end by 14 bases, with 26 bases between. In nucleotides, the CDR3 is TGCGCCAGCCGCCGGGGAGACGCCTCCACTGCGAGGTATTTT. Its protein product is CASRRGDASTARYF.

The gene calls are TRBV11-2 and TRBJ1-2, with TRBD1 matching 7 bases. The CDR3 is 13 residues long. The V and J ends lost 6 bases and 8 bases, in that order; junction bases with no gene match: 9. Germline V gene lookup returns CDR1 SGHAT and CDR2 FQNNGV. CDR3 residues: CASSPERGRGYTF. For the CDR3, the DNA is TGTGCCAGCAGTCCCGAGAGGGGGCGAGGCTACACCTTC.

Note on this clonotype: Germline is not matched at one junction end, which may reflect a read error. The chain carries TRBV11-2 and TRBJ2-2, with D perhaps TRBD2 (5 bases). Per the germline V gene, CDR1 is SGHAT and CDR2 is FQNNGV. There are 15 residues in the CDR3. As DNA, the CDR3 is TGTGCCAGCAGCTTAGGGACGGTGGGCACTGGGGAGCCGTTTTTC. Encoded protein: CASSLGTVGTGEPFF.

Of note for this clonotype: A read error may produce the germline difference seen at one junction end. The V call is TRBV28, the J call TRBJ2-5; 8 bases agree with TRBD2. CDR3 size: 17 residues. Per germline, CDR1 MDHEN and CDR2 SYDVKM. In DNA, the CDR3 is TGTGCCAGCAGTTTTTGGGGGTTCAGCGGGGGACAAGAGACCCAGTGCTTC. The encoded protein is CASSFWGFSGGQETQCF.

For this clonotype: The junction does not match germline at one end; this may be a read error. The V call is TRBV11-1, the J call TRBJ2-2, with TRBD1 identical over 7 bases. Germline assignment: CDR1 SGHAT and CDR2 FQDESV (reference sequence). This CDR3 is built from 15 residues. The CDR3 loop reads CANSLRQGDTGKLFF. DNA for the CDR3: TGTGCCAACAGCTTACGACAGGGCGACACCGGGAAGCTATTTTTT. The variable domain in full, with the rest retrieved from reference TRBV11-1 and TRBJ2-2, is EAEVAQSPRYKITEKSQAVAFWCDPISGHATLYWYRQILGQGPELLVQFQDESVVDDSQLPKDRFSAERLKGVDSTLKIQPAELGDSAMYLCANSLRQGDTGKLFFGEGSRLTVL.

There are a few counts of this clonotype. This chain links TRBV6-2 or TRBV6-3 with TRBJ2-7; D is perhaps TRBD1 (6 bases). Trimming cost V 4 bases and J 5 bases, with 15 bases left between them. The germline V gene has CDR1 MNHEY and CDR2 SVGEGT. The CDR3 is 14 residues long. Written as DNA, the CDR3 is TGTGCCAGCAGTTCAGGAACAGGGTACCACGAGCAGTACTTC. It codes for CASSSGTGYHEQYF.

A remark on this clonotype: Germline is not matched at one junction end, which may reflect a read error. This chain links TRBV11-2 with TRBJ1-2, with D tentatively TRBD1 (5 bases). CDR1 and CDR2 (germline): SGHAT, FQNNGV. The CDR3 is 13 amino acids. The DNA of the CDR3 is TGTGCTAGCAGTCCTATCGGGACCAGTGGCTACATCTTC. Amino acid sequence: CASSPIGTSGYIF.

The chain couples TRBV4-3 to TRBJ2-5, with TRBD2 identical over 10 bases. V shed 1 base and J 4 bases; nucleotides not matched to a gene: 6. Germline V gives CDR1 LGHNA, CDR2 YSLEER. This CDR3 region has 16 residues. CDR3: CASSQGASGSGETQYF. The CDR3 nucleotides read TGCGCCAGCAGCCAAGGGGCTAGCGGGAGTGGAGAGACCCAGTACTTC.

Regarding this clonotype: A much larger clone differs from this one at a single base, so this may be a read error. The chain links TRBV4-3 to TRBJ1-5; the match to TRBD1 covers 7 bases. CDR1 is LGHNA and CDR2 is YSLEER in the germline V gene. CDR3 length equals 14 residues. In DNA form, the CDR3 reads TGCGCCAGCAGCCAAGTCAGGGGGGTTCAGTCCCAGCATTTT. Translating gives CASSQVRGVQSQHF.

This clonotype has just a few counts. A clone one base away is much larger, so this may be a read error. The CDR3 DNA is TGCAGCGCCGTAGCGGGGGAGCAGTACTTC. Translating gives CSAVAGEQYF. This chain uses TRBV29-1 with TRBJ2-7, with TRBD2 matching over 8 bases. V lost 7 bases and J lost 7; bases outside the gene matches: 3. Germline V lookup: CDR1 SQVTM, CDR2 ANQGSEA. The CDR3 runs 10 residues.

Comments on this clonotype: At one boundary the junction diverges from the germline segment, which might be a read error. The chain couples TRBV6-5 to TRBJ1-1; D perhaps matches TRBD1 (5 bases). The CDR3 extends over 15 amino acids. Germline-derived CDR1 and CDR2 are MNHEY and SVGAGI. This chain's CDR3 is CASSYTGLQNTESFF. The CDR3 DNA reads as TGTGCCAGCAGTTACACGGGGCTCCAGAACACTGAATCTTTCTTT.

Points on this clonotype: A much more abundant neighbour one base away suggests this may be a read error. CDR3 protein: CASSQAIAGGADTGELFF. The DNA for the CDR3 is TGCGCCAGCAGCCAAGCTATAGCGGGAGGAGCGGACACCGGGGAGCTGTTTTTT. The V gene is TRBV4-3, the J gene TRBJ2-2, with TRBD2 matching over 10 bases. This CDR3 has 18 residues. The trim removed 1 base at V and 3 bases at J, leaving 8 bases unmatched. Looked up from germline, CDR1 is LGHNA and CDR2 is YSLEER.

About this clonotype: This clone may be a read error of a much larger clone one base away. The rearrangement links TRBV6-5 to TRBJ2-6; D remains unclear. This CDR3 is 17 amino acids long. Trimming cost V 2 bases and J 0 bases, with 11 bases left between them. The germline CDR1 and CDR2 sequences are MNHEY and SVGAGI. The CDR3 bases are TGTGCCAGCAGTTACGACCGACACTACTCTGGGGCCAACGTCCTGACTTTC. Amino acid sequence: CASSYDRHYSGANVLTF.

This sequence joins TRBV9 and TRBJ2-2; TRBD2 aligns across 10 bases. V was clipped by 2 bases and J by 8 bases; unmatched bases: 6. CDR1 is SGDLS and CDR2 is YYNGEE in the germline V gene. The CDR3 runs to 15 residues. CDR3 sequence reads: CASSVLAGDTGELFF. The CDR3 DNA sequence: TGTGCCAGCAGCGTTCTAGCGGGAGATACTGGGGAGCTGTTTTTT.

Concerning this clonotype: The junction shows a germline mismatch at one end, possibly a read error. The chain is built from TRBV11-2 and TRBJ2-4; 7 bases map to TRBD1. Germline lookup yields CDR1 SGHAT and CDR2 FQNNGV. The CDR3 is 16 amino acids. The CDR3 protein is CTSSDRELLAKNIQYF. The CDR3 nucleotides are TGTACCAGTAGCGACAGGGAGCTCCTAGCCAAAAACATTCAGTACTTC.

The V call is TRBV11-2, the J call TRBJ2-1; TRBD2 aligns across 14 bases. The CDR3 is 21 amino acids. The germline gives CDR1 SGHAT, CDR2 FQNNGV. CDR3 region: CVGIPGGGLAGASSMYNEQFF. As DNA, the CDR3 is TGTGTCGGCATCCCAGGAGGGGGACTAGCGGGGGCCAGCTCAATGTACAATGAGCAGTTCTTC.

Notes on this clonotype: At one of its ends the junction is not consistent with the germline gene, which may arise from a read error. V gene TRBV11-2 combines with J gene TRBJ2-6; TRBD1 is a possible D gene (5 bases). The CDR3 length is 15 residues. Germline V gene sequence: CDR1 SGHAT, CDR2 FQNNGV. The CDR3 loop is CASSLDGSGASVLTF. CDR3 in DNA: TGTGCTAGCAGCCTGGACGGCTCTGGGGCCAGCGTCCTGACTTTC.

The chain couples TRBV11-2 to TRBJ2-7, with D possibly TRBD1 on 6 matching bases. V was shortened by 0 bases and J by 8 bases, with 17 bases between the two germline ends. Germline V lookup: CDR1 SGHAT, CDR2 FQNNGV. This CDR3 has 15 residues. The CDR3 is CASSLEAGTLIKQYF. CDR3 DNA sequence: TGTGCCAGCAGCTTAGAAGCTGGGACATTGATCAAGCAGTACTTC. Based on the CDR3 plus reference TRBV11-2 and TRBJ2-7, the full variable domain is EAGVAQSPRYKIIEKRQSVAFWCNPISGHATLYWYQQILGQGPKLLIQFQNNGVVDDSQLPKDRFSAERLKGVDSTLKIQPAKLEDSAVYLCASSLEAGTLIKQYFGPGTRLTVT.

This clonotype was recorded at least ten times. V usage is TRBV11-2 and J usage is TRBJ1-3; TRBD1 matches at 7 bases. Germline CDR1 reads SGHAT; CDR2 reads FQNNGV. J lost 15 bases, V lost 0 bases, and 5 bases had no gene match. This CDR3 is built from 12 residues. CDR3 sequence: CASSLEPTGRYF. The CDR3 DNA reads TGTGCCAGCAGCTTAGAACCGACAGGGAGATATTTT.